The 12 T cell receptor beta chains in this list originate from one sample, sequenced in a study of blood T cell repertoires in COVID-19 (dated by TCRdb to the early 2020s). Receptor amplification or capture employed the immunoSEQ multiplex PCR assay. TCRdb obtained this table from immuneACCESS and retained in-frame rearrangements with V and J assigned. These tables miss some clones; where compared with another copy, unresolved V genes account for less than half of the shortfall, and the remainder is unexplained. The sample table holds about 300,000 clones, of which roughly 85% were seen once. The ten most abundant clones make up under 3% of the sample. The source material was PBMCs or T cells enriched from blood (not recorded which). All receptors derive from a woman aged 45-65 years who had recovered from COVID-19.

This chain links TRBV7-9 with TRBJ2-7, with 8 bases that match TRBD1. Germline CDR1 SEHNR, CDR2 FQNEAQ (reference sequence). The CDR3 contains 14 residues. Trimming took 8 bases from V and 6 from J; bases not matched to a gene: 12. DNA for the CDR3: TGTGCCAGCCTCGGGACAGGCGCTTTTAGCGAGCAGTACTTC. It codes for CASLGTGAFSEQYF.

The genes are TRBV7-9 and TRBJ1-4, with D maybe TRBD1 (5 bases). Germline V gene sequence: CDR1 SEHNR, CDR2 FQNEAQ (reference sequence). With 4 bases removed from V and 3 bases from J, the gap between germline ends came to 15 bases. The CDR3 totals 16 residues. In DNA form, the CDR3 reads TGTGCCAGCAGCTCGAGCGTCAGGGCGGCTAATGAAAAACTGTTTTTT. It yields the protein CASSSSVRAANEKLFF. The variable domain in full, with the rest retrieved from reference TRBV7-9 and TRBJ1-4, is DTGVSQNPRHKITKRGQNVTFRCDPISEHNRLYWYRQTLGQGPEFLTYFQNEAQLEKSRLLSDRFSAERPKGSFSTLEIQRTEQGDSAMYLCASSSSVRAANEKLFFGSGTQLSVL.

This chain connects TRBV15 to TRBJ2-3; D perhaps matches TRBD2 (6 bases). V gave up 0 bases and J gave up 3 bases, with 10 bases separating them. Germline V gene lookup returns CDR1 LNHNV and CDR2 YYDKDF (reference sequence). The CDR3 runs 15 residues. The CDR3 spells CATSRDPGVTDTQYF. The DNA of the CDR3 is TGTGCCACCAGCAGAGATCCGGGGGTGACAGATACGCAGTATTTT.

The J gene is TRBJ2-7, the V gene TRBV29-1; 9 bases match TRBD2. With V trimmed by 1 base and J by 2 bases, 6 bases remained unmatched. Germline CDR1 is SQVTM and CDR2 is ANQGSEA. The CDR3 is 15 residues long. In DNA, the CDR3 is TGCAGCGTTGAAGGCTCCAGCGGGGGGACCTACGAGCAGTACTTC. Translation: CSVEGSSGGTYEQYF.

J is TRBJ2-7 and V is TRBV10-3; 8 bases agree with TRBD2. After removal of 4 bases from V and 1 base from J, the junction contained 6 bases not matched to a gene. The germline CDR1 and CDR2 sequences are ENHRY and SYGVKD. The CDR3 is 15 amino acids. The CDR3 coding sequence is TGTGCCATCAGTGTTTCTGGGACTAGTTCCTACGAGCAGTACTTC. This gives the protein CAISVSGTSSYEQYF.

The rearrangement joins TRBV5-4 to TRBJ2-3; 7 nucleotides match TRBD2. Germline V gives CDR1 SGHNT, CDR2 YYREEE (reference sequence). CDR3 length: 15 residues. Trimming took 4 bases from V and 2 from J; bases not matched to a gene: 7. The CDR3 is CASSQERDSTDTQYF. The CDR3 DNA reads TGTGCCAGCAGCCAGGAGCGGGACTCCACAGATACGCAGTATTTT.

The chain employs TRBV27 and TRBJ2-7; TRBD1 might be the D (5 bases). From germline, CDR1 is MNHEY and CDR2 SMNVEV (reference sequence). V was clipped by 1 base and J by 3 bases, with 10 bases between them. The CDR3 extends over 14 amino acids. The CDR3 sequence is CASSLWRTSYEQYF. The DNA of the CDR3 is TGTGCCAGCAGTTTATGGCGGACAAGCTACGAGCAGTACTTC.

This clone was seen just once. The rearrangement links TRBV11-3 to TRBJ2-3; 7 positions match TRBD1. V shed 5 bases and J 1 base; nucleotides not matched to a gene: 9. The CDR3 length is 16 residues. Germline CDR1 SGHNT, CDR2 YENEEA. The CDR3 DNA reads as TGTGCCAGCAGCCACGGACAGGCAAGGGGCACAGATACGCAGTATTTT. This translates into CASSHGQARGTDTQYF. The full variable domain, in which reference TRBV11-3 and TRBJ2-3 provide the parts outside the CDR3, is EAGVVQSPRYKIIEKKQPVAFWCNPISGHNTLYWYLQNLGQGPELLIRYENEEAVDDSQLPKDRFSAERLKGVDSTLKIQPAELGDSAVYLCASSHGQARGTDTQYFGPGTRLTVL.

This clone has just one count. This chain joins TRBV5-6 and TRBJ1-3; TRBD1 is a possible D gene (5 bases). Trimming pared 0 bases from V and 1 base from J, leaving 11 bases between. The CDR3 is 16 residues long. CDR1 SGHDT and CDR2 YYEEEE come from the germline V gene. In DNA form, the CDR3 reads TGTGCCAGCAGCTTGGACAGTTACAGGTCTGGAAACACCATATATTTT. Translating gives CASSLDSYRSGNTIYF.

Only a few counts were recorded for this clone. The rearrangement uses TRBV18 and TRBJ2-7; TRBD1 is a possible D gene (5 bases). Germline CDR1 reads KGHSH; CDR2 reads LQKENI. The CDR3 length is 14 residues. Trimming removed 2 bases from V and 3 bases from J, with 11 bases in between. The CDR3 coding sequence is TGTGCCAGCTCACCAAGAGAAGGGGTCTACGAGCAGTACTTC. Its protein product is CASSPREGVYEQYF.

The CDR3 coding sequence is TGTGCCATCGGGATCGGGCAGGGGGCGTCTGAAGCTTTCTTT. Amino acid sequence: CAIGIGQGASEAFF. The V gene is TRBV19, the J gene TRBJ1-1; 8 nucleotides agree with TRBD1. The CDR3 totals 14 residues. Per the germline V gene, CDR1 is LNHDA and CDR2 is SQIVND (reference sequence). J was trimmed by 6 bases and V by 10 bases; bases with no gene match: 13.

The chain carries TRBV28 and TRBJ1-2; weak D call: TRBD1 (5 bases). The V gene lost 5 bases and the J gene lost 6 bases, with 10 bases spanning the gap. The CDR3 extends over 12 amino acids. The germline V gene encodes CDR1 MDHEN and CDR2 SYDVKM. CDR3 protein: CASSPDRDGYTF. DNA for the CDR3: TGTGCCAGCAGTCCCGACAGAGATGGCTACACCTTC.